This T cell receptor (beta chain) was found in a study of T cell responses to AZD1222 COVID-19 vaccine. Study results and limitations: Just a handful of AZD1222 recipients were seropositive at baseline.

Sequencing was performed with immunoSEQ multiplex PCR; in TCRdb, only in-frame clones are kept and a portion is missing. This sample carries some 120,000 clones, about 92% of them seen once, and the ten largest clones take about 3%. From germline, CDR1 is LGHDT and CDR2 YNNKEL (reference sequence). V was shortened by 3 bases and J by 6 bases, with 11 bases between the two germline ends. The CDR3 covers 14 residues. A word on this clone: As yet, its antigen is unknown.

The sequencing here drew on peripheral blood, taken on day 0 of AZD1222 vaccination. The TCR sequence derives from an adult in good health. The chain employs TRBV3-1 (or the pseudogene TRBV3-2) and TRBJ2-2, with D maybe TRBD1 (6 bases). The CDR3 DNA is TGTGCCAGCAGCCAGCGGACAGACGCCGGGGAGCTGTTTTTT. Translation gives CASSQRTDAGELFF.